This TCR beta chain was found in a study of cytomegalovirus exposure and HLA in healthy donors. Study as a whole: The Caucasian-associated ancestry cluster contained about 80% of the approximately 420 genotyped donors.

The PCR was carried out with 60 Vbeta primers and 13 Jbeta primers. As originally analysed: Later, 75 million to 100 million unique TCR beta chains were counted in an analysis, and about 10 million of them were shared. Assay: immunoSEQ multiplex PCR; the TCRdb copy retains only in-frame clones and omits some. V, J and clone size are taken as reported in that table, and D and trimming were inferred from the DNA itself. This sample's table reports some 120,000 clones. The length of the CDR3 is 15 residues. Trimming cost V 1 base and J 5 bases, with 14 bases left between them. CDR1 is SGHTA, CDR2 FQGTGA, per germline.

The V gene is TRBV7-3, the J gene TRBJ2-5; the D gene is possibly TRBD2 (6 bases). Sequencing was performed on PBMCs. This clonotype was sampled from an older woman in good health and CMV-seronegative. CDR3 nucleotides: TGTGCCAGCAGCTTAAGTGCAGCTAGCGTGGAGACCCAGTACTTC. This gives the protein CASSLSAASVETQYF.